This T cell receptor (beta chain) emerged from a study of regulatory T cells in long-lasting Graves disease. This clonotype was found many times. With iRepertoire HTBI primers and Arm-PCR of CDR3 regions, TCR beta libraries were built. TCRdb used MiXCR to reprocess the multiplex PCR reads, holding one entry per CDR3 protein. Of roughly 560,000 distinct CDR3 sequences in the sample, around 13% were seen once. This sample's time point: newly diagnosed GD, antithyroid drugs for less than 3 months. Construction of the TCR library relied on RNA isolated from PBMCs. As collected, the peripheral blood samples measured about 10 milliliters each and went into EDTA tubes. The CDR3 sequence is 12 residues long. Trimming took 6 bases from V and 2 from J, leaving 11 bases between them. Germline V CDR1 and CDR2: SQVTM, ANQGSEA. These data are also associated with another study on T cells in Graves' hyperthyroidism and ophthalmopathy. This second report adds: Absence of ophthalmopathy progression within 18 months defined stable Graves' hyperthyroidism. Ophthalmopathy cases were set apart from stable hyperthyroidism by a 13 V-J model.

The sequenced sample was peripheral blood mononuclear cells (PBMCs), obtained at new diagnosis, from a patient treated with antithyroid drugs. The TCR comes from a woman in her twenties or thirties with Graves disease. This chain uses TRBV29-1 with TRBJ2-7, with a tentative D call TRBD2 (6 bases). As DNA, the CDR3 is TGCAGCGTCCGGGAGCTAACCTACGAGCAGTACTTC. Amino acid sequence: CSVRELTYEQYF.